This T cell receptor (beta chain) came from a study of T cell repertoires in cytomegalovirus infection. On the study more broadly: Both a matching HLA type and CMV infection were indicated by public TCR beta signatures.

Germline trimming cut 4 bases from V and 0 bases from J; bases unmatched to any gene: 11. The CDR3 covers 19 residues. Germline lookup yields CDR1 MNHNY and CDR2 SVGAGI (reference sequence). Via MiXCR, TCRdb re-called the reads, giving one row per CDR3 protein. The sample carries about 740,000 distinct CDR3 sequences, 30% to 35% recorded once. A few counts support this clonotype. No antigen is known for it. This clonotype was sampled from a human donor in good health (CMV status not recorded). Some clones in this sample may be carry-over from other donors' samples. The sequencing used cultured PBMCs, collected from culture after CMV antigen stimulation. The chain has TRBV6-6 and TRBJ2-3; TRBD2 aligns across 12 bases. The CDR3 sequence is CASSFEMTSGSSSTDTQYF. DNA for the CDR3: TGTGCCAGCAGTTTCGAGATGACTAGCGGGAGTTCTAGCACAGATACGCAGTATTTT.